The 10 T cell receptor beta chains below come from one sample, sequenced in a study of blood T cell repertoires in COVID-19. The data were produced by immunoSEQ multiplex PCR, yet TCRdb's version contains in-frame clones alone and is incomplete. Here the sample spans about 160,000 clones, about 86% being singletons. Sequencing input: peripheral blood. The receptors derive from a woman older than 75 with acute or convalescent COVID-19.

The V and J genes are TRBV30 and TRBJ2-4; 11 bases match TRBD1. The CDR3 is 14 residues long. Trimming took 2 bases from V and 8 from J; bases not matched to a gene: 5. The germline CDR1 and CDR2 sequences are GTSNPN and SVGIG (reference sequence). The CDR3 DNA reads as TGTGCCTGGAGTTCCGGGACAGGGGGGGACATTCAGTACTTC. Translating gives CAWSSGTGGDIQYF.

The CDR3 protein is CASSPGGVSHEQYF. CDR3 in DNA: TGCGCCAGCAGCCCCGGGGGGGTAAGCCACGAGCAGTACTTC. The rearrangement links TRBV5-1 to TRBJ2-7; 8 nucleotides match TRBD2. Germline V gene lookup returns CDR1 SGHRS and CDR2 YFSETQ. V shed 4 bases, J shed 5 bases, and the junction held 8 bases outside the gene matches. The CDR3 consists of 14 residues.

The chain is built from TRBV14 and TRBJ2-3; no clear D. Germline V gives CDR1 SGHDN, CDR2 FVKESK. This CDR3 comprises 15 residues. Trimming removed 3 bases at V and 0 bases at J, with 10 bases between. The CDR3 coding sequence is TGTGCCAGCAGCCATTACACGGAGAGCACAGATACGCAGTATTTT. Translated, it gives CASSHYTESTDTQYF.

The chain joins TRBV5-1 to TRBJ2-3, with D tentatively TRBD1 (5 bases). Per germline, CDR1 SGHRS and CDR2 YFSETQ. This CDR3 region has 14 residues. V gave up 2 bases and J gave up 7 bases, with 14 bases separating them. The DNA of the CDR3 is TGCGCCAGCAGCTTAAGCTCAGGGTCCCATACGCAGTATTTT. Amino acid sequence: CASSLSSGSHTQYF.

In nucleotides, the CDR3 is TGTGCCAGCAGCGTAGTTGGGGGGGGTTCACCCCTCCACTTT. This gives the protein CASSVVGGGSPLHF. The chain recombines TRBV9 with TRBJ1-6, with a possible D match to TRBD1 (5 bases). This CDR3 has 14 amino acids. V shed 0 bases and J shed 9 bases, with 10 bases lying between them. CDR1 and CDR2 from the germline V gene are SGDLS and YYNGEE.

The chain couples TRBV3-1 (or the pseudogene TRBV3-2) to TRBJ2-1, with 14 bases lining up with TRBD2. Germline assignment: CDR1 LGHDT and CDR2 YNNKEL (reference sequence). Trimming at V came to 1 base and at J to 9 bases, leaving 2 bases not matched to a gene. The CDR3 runs to 15 residues. The CDR3: CASSQGLAGGSEQFF. The CDR3 coding sequence is TGTGCCAGCAGCCAAGGACTAGCGGGAGGGTCTGAGCAGTTCTTC.

The genes are TRBV6-1 and TRBJ2-5; 12 nucleotides line up with TRBD2. Germline lookup yields CDR1 MNHNS and CDR2 SASEGT. The CDR3 is made up of 19 amino acids. The V gene end was trimmed by 1 base and the J gene end by 0 bases; junction bases not matched to a gene: 9. CDR3 nucleotide sequence: TGTGCCAGCAGTGAAGTGGGGGTTGGACTAGCGGGGTACCAAGAGACCCAGTACTTC. Translation: CASSEVGVGLAGYQETQYF.

This chain joins TRBV18 and TRBJ1-5; tentatively, D is TRBD1 (5 bases). The V and J ends lost 5 bases and 2 bases respectively, with 13 bases between them. The CDR3 runs to 15 residues. Germline CDR1 KGHSH, CDR2 LQKENI. DNA of the CDR3: TGTGCCAGCTCAGGGGGGGGAGCGGGCAATCAGCCCCAGCATTTT. The encoded protein is CASSGGGAGNQPQHF.

V usage is TRBV18 and J usage is TRBJ2-7, with D perhaps TRBD1 (7 bases). The CDR3 consists of 16 residues. Germline loops: CDR1 KGHSH, CDR2 LQKENI. Trimming stripped 4 bases from V and 3 bases from J, with 19 bases between. CDR3 bases: TGTGCCAGCTCACTAAAAGGGGGCAAGGGAGGCTACGAGCAGTACTTC. Its protein is CASSLKGGKGGYEQYF.

This clone was observed many times. The chain joins TRBV5-1 to TRBJ2-1; a weak D match, TRBD2 (5 bases). Germline V gene sequence: CDR1 SGHRS, CDR2 YFSETQ. V shed 5 bases and J shed 0 bases, with 12 bases lying between them. The CDR3 contains 15 residues. DNA for the CDR3: TGCGCCAGCAGTTCGGGATTTAGCTCCTACAATGAGCAGTTCTTC. This sequence encodes CASSSGFSSYNEQFF. The full variable domain, in which reference TRBV5-1 and TRBJ2-1 provide the parts outside the CDR3, is KAGVTQTPRYLIKTRGQQVTLSCSPISGHRSVSWYQQTPGQGLQFLFEYFSETQRNKGNFPGRFSGRQFSNSRSEMNVSTLELGDSALYLCASSSGFSSYNEQFFGPGTRLTVL.